These 27 T cell receptor beta chains were sequenced from one sample in a study of T-cell memory formation after mild COVID-19. TCRdb reanalysed the 5' RACE reads using MiXCR and keeps one entry per CDR3 protein. The sample contains under 300,000 distinct CDR3 sequences, over 8.5% of which appear only once. Sequenced material: PBMCs or a T cell subset sorted from them (not recorded which). These receptors originate from a man aged 18 to 35 who had mild COVID-19 (a few samples of this study predate the infection). Cell type and time point are not known.

V usage is TRBV3-1 and J usage is TRBJ2-7, with D possibly TRBD1 on 6 matching bases. CDR3 length: 15 amino acids. V was shortened by 5 bases and J by 2 bases, with 16 bases between the two germline ends. Germline loops: CDR1 LGHDT, CDR2 YNNKEL (reference sequence). The CDR3 loop reads CASSFTGTSTYEQYF. CDR3 sequence (DNA): TGTGCCAGCAGCTTCACCGGGACAAGTACCTACGAGCAGTACTTC.

V and J are TRBV7-6 and TRBJ2-5, with D hard to call. The germline V gene has CDR1 SGHVS and CDR2 FNYEAQ. The CDR3 spans 12 residues. V shed 4 bases and J shed 10 bases, with 13 bases lying between them. The CDR3 nucleotides are TGTGCCAGCAGCTCGATCGGAGTGGGCCAGTACTTC. Translation: CASSSIGVGQYF. Full variable domain (missing parts from reference TRBV7-6 and TRBJ2-5): GAGVSQSPRYKVTKRGQDVALRCDPISGHVSLYWYRQALGQGPEFLTYFNYEAQQDKSGLPNDRFSAERPEGSISTLTIQRTEQRDSAMYRCASSSIGVGQYFGPGTRLLVL.

This clonotype was seen repeatedly, ten times or more. The V gene is TRBV5-1, the J gene TRBJ2-5; 7 bases are shared with TRBD2. The CDR3 contains 14 residues. V gave up 4 bases and J gave up 2 bases; unmatched junction bases: 5. CDR1 is SGHRS, CDR2 YFSETQ, per germline. The CDR3 DNA sequence: TGCGCCAGCAGCGGATCTAGCGGACAAGAGACCCAGTACTTC. Its translation is CASSGSSGQETQYF.

This clonotype was seen only a few times. The rearrangement links TRBV18 to TRBJ1-4, with 9 positions matching TRBD1. The CDR3 is made up of 15 amino acids. Per germline, CDR1 KGHSH and CDR2 LQKENI. V dropped 1 base and J dropped 6; count of bases not matched to a gene: 3. The CDR3 protein is CASSPQRTGDEKLFF. DNA for the CDR3: TGTGCCAGCTCACCACAACGGACAGGGGATGAAAAACTGTTTTTT.

A few counts support this clonotype. This chain joins TRBV7-2 and TRBJ1-2; no clear D. Trimming cost V 3 bases and J 1 base, with 9 bases left between them. The germline V gene has CDR1 SGHTA and CDR2 FQGNSA. CDR3 length: 14 amino acids. The DNA of the CDR3 is TGTGCCAGCAGCTTCGCCGGGGTTAACTATGGCTACACCTTC. It is translated as CASSFAGVNYGYTF.

This clonotype was counted a few times. V is TRBV3-1 and J is TRBJ2-1; perhaps TRBD1 as D (6 bases). CDR1 LGHDT and CDR2 YNNKEL come from the germline V gene (reference sequence). The CDR3 totals 15 residues. Trimming took off 3 bases at V and 3 bases at J, with 12 bases between the two ends. The CDR3 spells CASSHEGTRYNEQFF. CDR3 bases: TGTGCCAGCAGCCACGAGGGGACACGCTACAATGAGCAGTTCTTC.

The chain recombines TRBV7-2 with TRBJ2-7, with 9 bases matching TRBD1. The CDR3 extends over 15 amino acids. The germline CDR1 and CDR2 sequences are SGHTA and FQGNSA. The ends lost 4 bases at V and 2 bases at J; junction bases unmatched: 6. The CDR3 DNA reads TGTGCCAGCAGCTCGTCCGGGACAGGGACCTACGAGCAGTACTTC. Residues: CASSSSGTGTYEQYF.

This clonotype has a count of ten or more. This chain links TRBV24-1 with TRBJ2-2; D call uncertain. The V end was cut by 12 bases, the J end by 0 bases, with 10 bases between. The germline V gene encodes CDR1 KGHDR and CDR2 SFDVKD. The CDR3 covers 13 residues. The CDR3 region has the DNA TGTGCCGCCTCACCCGCGAACACCGGGGAGCTGTTTTTT. Translating it yields CAASPANTGELFF.

This clonotype was counted at least ten times. DNA of the CDR3: TGTGCCAGCAGCTCCAGCCCAAGGAGCCCCCAGTACTTC. This translates into CASSSSPRSPQYF. J is TRBJ2-5 and V is TRBV11-2; D call uncertain. Germline-derived CDR1 and CDR2 are SGHAT and FQNNGV. Trimming removed 4 bases at V and 9 bases at J, with 15 bases between. This CDR3 spans 13 amino acids.

This clonotype came up a few times. Here the CDR3 reads CASSLAMGQLVYEQYF. The CDR3 DNA follows: TGTGCCAGCAGCTTAGCGATGGGACAGTTGGTCTACGAGCAGTACTTC. V and J are TRBV7-9 and TRBJ2-7, with 7 nucleotides matching TRBD1. V dropped 0 bases and J dropped 3; count of bases not matched to a gene: 8. The CDR3 is made up of 16 amino acids. Germline CDR1 and CDR2: SEHNR and FQNEAQ (reference sequence). The full variable domain, in which reference TRBV7-9 and TRBJ2-7 provide the parts outside the CDR3, is DTGVSQNPRHKITKRGQNVTFRCDPISEHNRLYWYRQTLGQGPEFLTYFQNEAQLEKSRLLSDRFSAERPKGSFSTLEIQRTEQGDSAMYLCASSLAMGQLVYEQYFGPGTRLTVT.

The CDR3 region is CASSAGLAGGSGETQYF. DNA for the CDR3: TGTGCCAGCAGCGCGGGACTAGCGGGGGGGTCGGGGGAGACCCAGTACTTC. This chain joins TRBV7-3 and TRBJ2-5, with 16 bases matching TRBD2. The CDR3 covers 17 residues. The junction had 8 bases not matched to a gene; V was cut back by 5 bases and J by 5 bases. In germline, CDR1 is SGHTA, CDR2 FQGTGA. Drawing the rest from reference TRBV7-3 and TRBJ2-5, the complete variable domain is GAGVSQTPSNKVTEKGKYVELRCDPISGHTALYWYRQSLGQGPEFLIYFQGTGAADDSGLPNDRFFAVRPEGSVSTLKIQRTERGDSAVYLCASSAGLAGGSGETQYFGPGTRLLVL.

The V call is TRBV7-6, the J call TRBJ1-1; D may be TRBD1 (5 bases). This CDR3 contains 14 residues. Germline CDR1 and CDR2: SGHVS and FNYEAQ. V lost 1 base and J 6 bases, leaving 12 bases between the germline ends. The CDR3, as DNA: TGTGCCAGCAGCTTAGGACAGCCTCCCGCTGAAGCTTTCTTT. The encoded protein is CASSLGQPPAEAFF. The full variable domain, rest sourced from reference TRBV7-6 and TRBJ1-1, is GAGVSQSPRYKVTKRGQDVALRCDPISGHVSLYWYRQALGQGPEFLTYFNYEAQQDKSGLPNDRFSAERPEGSISTLTIQRTEQRDSAMYRCASSLGQPPAEAFFGQGTRLTVV.

The chain is built from TRBV2 and TRBJ2-7; D possibly corresponds to TRBD1 (6 bases). Germline V gene lookup returns CDR1 SNHLY and CDR2 FYNNEI. Deletions cut 3 bases from V and 4 bases from J, with 16 bases between. The CDR3 is 15 residues long. The CDR3 sequence is CASSDLGANLYEQYV. DNA of the CDR3: TGTGCCAGCAGTGATTTGGGGGCGAATCTTTACGAGCAGTACGTC.

This clonotype has a handful of counts. This chain joins TRBV7-2 and TRBJ1-5, with D maybe TRBD1 (5 bases). CDR1 is SGHTA, CDR2 FQGNSA, per germline. The CDR3 covers 15 residues. Trimming removed 1 base from V and 6 bases from J, with 13 bases in between. As DNA, the CDR3 is TGTGCCAGCAGCTTAGTTCCAGGGCAGGGTCAGCCCCAGCATTTT. Translation gives CASSLVPGQGQPQHF.

This clonotype was observed at least ten times. V usage is TRBV12-3 or TRBV12-4 and J usage is TRBJ2-7; no firm D call. This CDR3 region has 12 residues. Trimming shortened V by 3 bases and J by 6 bases, and 9 bases separated the two germline ends. The CDR3 DNA reads TGTGCCAGCAGTTTTTACCTGGGCGAGCAGTACTTC. Its translation is CASSFYLGEQYF.

The chain joins TRBV6-4 to TRBJ2-2; tentatively, D is TRBD2 (6 bases). Trimming stripped 3 bases from V and 7 bases from J, with 12 bases between. Germline V CDR1 and CDR2: MRHNA, SNTAGT. The CDR3 is made up of 14 amino acids. CDR3 nucleotides: TGTGCCAGCAGTGAGAAGGGAGGTGGCGGGGAGCTGTTTTTT. Protein product: CASSEKGGGGELFF.

The chain links TRBV5-1 to TRBJ2-5, with 9 bases identical to TRBD1. Germline V gene data show CDR1 as SGHRS and CDR2 as YFSETQ. This CDR3 spans 14 amino acids. V was clipped by 3 bases and J by 3 bases; unmatched bases: 3. The CDR3 is CASSSGTGKETQYF. DNA for the CDR3: TGCGCCAGCAGCTCCGGGACAGGGAAAGAGACCCAGTACTTC.

This clonotype was seen more than once but under ten times. This chain links TRBV14 with TRBJ2-7; D unclear. The germline CDR1 and CDR2 sequences are SGHDN and FVKESK. The CDR3 extends over 14 amino acids. V gave up 0 bases and J gave up 4 bases, with 10 bases separating them. The CDR3: CASSQESDLYEQYF. CDR3 nucleotides: TGTGCCAGCAGCCAAGAGTCTGACCTTTACGAGCAGTACTTC.

This rearrangement joins TRBV2 to TRBJ2-1, with 7 nucleotides matching TRBD1. CDR1 is SNHLY, CDR2 FYNNEI, per germline. The J segment lost 4 bases and the V segment lost 7 bases, leaving 4 bases of the junction unmatched. The CDR3 loop spans 13 amino acids. The CDR3 region is CASTRQGYNEQFF. The CDR3 nucleotides are TGTGCCAGCACGAGACAGGGATACAATGAGCAGTTCTTC.

The chain has TRBV12-3 or TRBV12-4 and TRBJ2-6; no definite D call. V was shortened by 10 bases and J by 1 base, with 5 bases between the two germline ends. The CDR3 consists of 12 residues. The chain's CDR3 is CATRSGANVLTF. The CDR3, as DNA: TGTGCCACCCGGTCTGGGGCCAACGTCCTGACTTTC.

V gene TRBV7-2 combines with J gene TRBJ2-4; no reliable D call. Germline V gene sequence: CDR1 SGHTA, CDR2 FQGNSA. This CDR3 comprises 16 residues. The V end was cut by 2 bases, the J end by 6 bases, with 17 bases between. CDR3 DNA sequence: TGTGCCAGCAGCTTACCTTTAGACCCGGTTCGAAACATTCAGTACTTC. This codes for CASSLPLDPVRNIQYF. Full variable domain (remainder filled in from reference TRBV7-2 and TRBJ2-4): GAGVSQSPSNKVTEKGKDVELRCDPISGHTALYWYRQSLGQGLEFLIYFQGNSAPDKSGLPSDRFSAERTGGSVSTLTIQRTQQEDSAVYLCASSLPLDPVRNIQYFGAGTRLSVL.

This clonotype was seen a few times. The CDR3 coding sequence is TGCGCCAGCAGCCAAGTAATTGGGGAGAGGTTTCGGCCCCAGCATTTT. The encoded protein is CASSQVIGERFRPQHF. The chain couples TRBV4-1 to TRBJ1-5; D unresolved. The CDR3 totals 16 residues. Germline V gene data show CDR1 as MGHRA and CDR2 as YSYEKL. V lost 1 base and J lost 9, with 19 bases in between.

This clonotype was observed a few times. Here the CDR3 reads CASSFARSDEQFF. CDR3 sequence (DNA): TGTGCCAGCAGCTTCGCCAGGTCGGATGAGCAGTTCTTC. The chain employs TRBV7-2 and TRBJ2-1; D remains ambiguous. CDR1 and CDR2 from the germline V gene are SGHTA and FQGNSA. There are 13 residues in the CDR3. The V end was cut by 3 bases, the J end by 8 bases, with 11 bases between.

V usage is TRBV7-2 and J usage is TRBJ2-3; no definite D call. The CDR3 consists of 15 residues. Germline V gene lookup returns CDR1 SGHTA and CDR2 FQGNSA. The germline V and J ends were trimmed by 2 bases and 0 bases, with 9 bases remaining between them. CDR3 in DNA: TGTGCCAGCAGCTTAATGGGCGGTAGCACAGATACGCAGTATTTT. This translates into CASSLMGGSTDTQYF.

This clonotype has ten or more counts. This rearrangement joins TRBV12-3 or TRBV12-4 to TRBJ1-1; no clear D. V lost 6 bases and J 2 bases, leaving 10 bases between the germline ends. CDR3 length equals 13 residues. The CDR3 region is CASSNTRNTEAFF. Written as DNA, the CDR3 is TGTGCCAGCAGCAATACAAGAAACACTGAAGCTTTCTTT.

This clonotype has more than one count but fewer than ten. The V and J genes are TRBV27 and TRBJ2-7, with 12 bases that match TRBD1. With 5 bases clipped from V and 3 bases from J, the junction kept 2 bases outside the gene matches. The CDR3 contains 14 residues. The germline V gene encodes CDR1 MNHEY and CDR2 SMNVEV (reference sequence). The CDR3 sequence: CASSGTGGNYEQYF. CDR3 DNA: TGTGCCAGCAGTGGGACAGGGGGCAACTACGAGCAGTACTTC.

V is TRBV19 and J is TRBJ2-3; TRBD2 aligns across 7 bases. This CDR3 is built from 14 residues. Germline CDR1 is LNHDA and CDR2 is SQIVND (reference sequence). V lost 9 bases to trimming and J lost 8 bases; unmatched junction nucleotides: 14. CDR3 nucleotides: TGTGCCAGCATGACTAGCTTGGCCGCGGGTACGCAGTATTTT. This codes for CASMTSLAAGTQYF.